Each of the 28 T cell receptor beta chains below was sequenced from the same sample in a study of cytomegalovirus exposure and HLA in healthy donors. The PCR used 60 Vbeta and 13 Jbeta primers. Sequenced by immunoSEQ multiplex PCR; TCRdb stores in-frame clones only, minus some. The sample holds tens of thousands of clones, around two thirds seen once. Sequencing was done on a sample of PBMCs. The receptor source for this set is a woman aged 50 to 60 in good health and CMV-seropositive.

V usage is TRBV5-1 and J usage is TRBJ1-6, with 10 bases matching TRBD1. Looked up from germline, CDR1 is SGHRS and CDR2 is YFSETQ. The CDR3 consists of 14 residues. Trimming removed 8 bases from V and 1 base from J; junction bases left unmatched: 0. The CDR3 nucleotides are TGCGCCAGGGACAGGGGGTCCTATAATTCACCCCTCCACTTT. Translating gives CARDRGSYNSPLHF.

The chain joins TRBV6-1 to TRBJ2-7; D perhaps matches TRBD2 (5 bases). Trimming left V 2 bases short and J 7 bases short, with 12 bases between. Per germline, CDR1 MNHNS and CDR2 SASEGT. The CDR3 runs to 13 residues. CDR3 DNA: TGTGCCAGCAGTGAACAGGCCCCGGGGGAGCAGTACTTC. Translating gives CASSEQAPGEQYF.

The V gene is TRBV7-2, the J gene TRBJ2-1, with 11 positions matching TRBD2. This CDR3 contains 15 residues. CDR1 SGHTA and CDR2 FQGNSA come from the germline V gene. V gave up 5 bases and J gave up 9 bases; unmatched junction bases: 9. CDR3 protein: CASSETSGSGSEQFF. CDR3 sequence (DNA): TGTGCCAGCAGCGAAACTAGCGGGAGCGGTAGTGAGCAGTTCTTC.

The V call is TRBV5-4, the J call TRBJ2-5; TRBD2 matches at 7 bases. With 1 base clipped from V and 1 base from J, the junction kept 1 base outside the gene matches. The germline CDR1 and CDR2 sequences are SGHNT and YYREEE (reference sequence). The CDR3 consists of 14 residues. The CDR3 coding sequence is TGTGCCAGCAGCTTGCCTAGCGGCCAAGAGACCCAGTACTTC. It specifies CASSLPSGQETQYF.

The chain recombines TRBV4-3 with TRBJ1-2; 8 bases map to TRBD1. The CDR3 sequence is 15 residues long. V lost 3 bases and J lost 6; bases outside the gene matches: 9. CDR1 and CDR2 (germline): LGHNA, YSLEER. The CDR3 DNA reads TGCGCCAGCAGCCATTGGCAGGGGGCTTCGGATGGCTACACCTTC. Residues: CASSHWQGASDGYTF.

The J gene is TRBJ2-3, the V gene TRBV6-1; 8 bases match TRBD1. Germline V gives CDR1 MNHNS, CDR2 SASEGT. Trimming took 6 bases from V and 4 from J; bases not matched to a gene: 6. CDR3 length equals 14 residues. CDR3 DNA: TGTGCCAGCAGCCTCACAGGGGGGTCAGATACGCAGTATTTT. Protein product: CASSLTGGSDTQYF.

The genes are TRBV27 and TRBJ2-7; TRBD2 matches at 9 bases. Germline V gene data show CDR1 as MNHEY and CDR2 as SMNVEV (reference sequence). The CDR3 covers 14 residues. V lost 3 bases to trimming and J lost 2 bases; unmatched junction nucleotides: 2. The CDR3 DNA reads as TGTGCCAGCAGTTTTAGCGGGAGAGCCTACGAGCAGTACTTC. Residues: CASSFSGRAYEQYF.

Points on this clone: A junction boundary mismatches the germline segment, possibly from a read error. The rearrangement uses TRBV18 and TRBJ1-2; D is uncertain. Germline CDR1 and CDR2: KGHSH and LQKENI. CDR3 length equals 17 residues. The CDR3 sequence is CASSGIGSGANDYGHTF. The CDR3 DNA follows: TGTGCCAGCTCAGGAATAGGGTCTGGTGCCAACGACTATGGCCACACCTTC.

The genes are TRBV11-2 and TRBJ1-4, with D perhaps matching TRBD1 (6 bases). Germline CDR1 and CDR2: SGHAT and FQNNGV. Deletions cut 5 bases from V and 13 bases from J, with 17 bases between. CDR3 length equals 13 residues. CDR3 DNA: TGTGCCAGCAGCCCCTTCAACAGGGATGTACTGTTTTTT. Translated: CASSPFNRDVLFF.

As for this clone: The junction and the germline gene differ at one end; a read error may be behind it. The chain couples TRBV19 to TRBJ2-5; 9 nucleotides agree with TRBD2. This CDR3 has 14 amino acids. Germline assignment: CDR1 LNHDA and CDR2 SQIVND (reference sequence). The CDR3 is CASRIAGVAETQYF. The CDR3 nucleotides are TGTGCCAGTAGAATAGCGGGAGTGGCAGAGACCCAGTACTTC. The whole variable domain, filled in from reference TRBV19 and TRBJ2-5, reads DGGITQSPKYLFRKEGQNVTLSCEQNLNHDAMYWYRQDPGQGLRLIYYSQIVNDFQKGDIAEGYSVSREKKESFPLTVTSAQKNPTAFYLCASRIAGVAETQYFGPGTRLLVL.

The gene calls are TRBV5-5 and TRBJ2-2; 12 positions match TRBD2. Germline V gene sequence: CDR1 SGHKS, CDR2 YYEKEE (reference sequence). The CDR3 contains 17 residues. J lost 4 bases, V lost 5 bases, and 9 bases had no gene match. CDR3 sequence reads: CASSYPASGRATGELFF. CDR3 bases: TGTGCCAGCAGTTACCCCGCTAGCGGGAGGGCCACCGGGGAGCTGTTTTTT.

This chain connects TRBV5-4 to TRBJ2-3; 9 bases match TRBD2. This CDR3 contains 16 residues. V lost 1 base, J lost 4 bases, and 7 bases stayed unmatched. Germline CDR1 and CDR2: SGHNT and YYREEE (reference sequence). The CDR3 sequence is CASSLMGGGAADTQYF. In nucleotides, the CDR3 is TGTGCCAGCAGCTTGATGGGCGGGGGGGCGGCAGATACGCAGTATTTT.

This chain connects TRBV5-1 to TRBJ2-1; perhaps TRBD2 as D (6 bases). Germline V lookup: CDR1 SGHRS, CDR2 YFSETQ. CDR3 length: 13 residues. V shed 8 bases and J shed 8 bases, with 17 bases lying between them. CDR3 sequence: CARPTSCKYEQFF. CDR3 DNA: TGCGCCAGACCGACTAGTTGCAAGTATGAGCAGTTCTTC.

This chain uses TRBV6-5 with TRBJ2-5, with D tentatively TRBD1 (5 bases). CDR3 size: 13 residues. The germline V and J ends were trimmed by 2 bases and 4 bases, with 8 bases remaining between them. Germline V gene lookup returns CDR1 MNHEY and CDR2 SVGAGI. The CDR3 DNA reads as TGTGCCAGCAGTTACGGCACAGGAGAGACCCAGTACTTC. Its protein is CASSYGTGETQYF.

The chain combines TRBV9 with TRBJ1-1; D remains ambiguous. Trimming took off 0 bases at V and 0 bases at J, with 12 bases between the two ends. CDR1 and CDR2 (germline): SGDLS, YYNGEE. This CDR3 has 16 residues. DNA of the CDR3: TGTGCCAGCAGCGTAGACGAGGGTTACATGAACACTGAAGCTTTCTTT. It yields the protein CASSVDEGYMNTEAFF. The whole variable domain, filled in from reference TRBV9 and TRBJ1-1, reads DSGVTQTPKHLITATGQRVTLRCSPRSGDLSVYWYQQSLDQGLQFLIQYYNGEERAKGNILERFSAQQFPDLHSELNLSSLELGDSALYFCASSVDEGYMNTEAFFGQGTRLTVV.

V gene TRBV5-4 combines with J gene TRBJ1-1; D is unresolved. The V end was cut by 4 bases, the J end by 0 bases, with 7 bases between. The CDR3 has 13 amino acids. In germline, CDR1 is SGHNT, CDR2 YYREEE (reference sequence). The CDR3: CASSLDMNTEAFF. Written as DNA, the CDR3 is TGTGCCAGCAGCCTCGACATGAACACTGAAGCTTTCTTT.

This clone was counted between two and nine times. V gene TRBV25-1 combines with J gene TRBJ1-1; D gene uncertain. In germline, CDR1 is MGHDK, CDR2 SYGVNS. The CDR3 loop spans 11 amino acids. V lost 4 bases and J lost 8, with 8 bases in between. The CDR3 DNA reads TGTGCCAGCAGTGTCGGTCCGGAAGCTTTCTTT. Amino acids: CASSVGPEAFF.

The chain recombines TRBV7-6 with TRBJ2-3; 10 nucleotides match TRBD1. The CDR3 consists of 16 residues. Germline CDR1 is SGHVS and CDR2 is FNYEAQ. The J segment lost 3 bases and the V segment lost 1 base, leaving 4 bases of the junction unmatched. The CDR3 bases are TGTGCCAGCAGCTTAGGGCGGACAGGGGGAACAGATACGCAGTATTTT. It translates to CASSLGRTGGTDTQYF.

The sample holds one count of this clone. V gene TRBV21-1 combines with J gene TRBJ1-4; TRBD1 reflects the table's D call only, with no check against the DNA. TRBV21-1 is shown as a pseudogene. The CDR3 is 16 residues long. CDR3 protein: CASSYRTGGLGEKLFF. The CDR3 DNA reads TGTGCCAGCAGCTATCGGACAGGGGGTTTGGGGGAAAAACTGTTTTTT.

This clone is medium-sized. V gene TRBV28 combines with J gene TRBJ2-7; 7 bases are a match to TRBD2. Germline CDR1 reads MDHEN; CDR2 reads SYDVKM. The ends lost 6 bases at V and 0 bases at J; junction bases unmatched: 5. This CDR3 comprises 14 residues. The CDR3 DNA reads as TGTGCCAGCAGATCCGGGACTAACTCCTACGAGCAGTACTTC. Protein: CASRSGTNSYEQYF.

The chain couples TRBV27 to TRBJ1-5; D is unclear. The CDR3 contains 12 residues. V lost 6 bases, J lost 2 bases, and 5 bases lay in between. Germline CDR1 reads MNHEY; CDR2 reads SMNVEV (reference sequence). As DNA, the CDR3 is TGTGCCAGCAGGTATGGCAATCAGCCCCAGCATTTT. Protein: CASRYGNQPQHF.

This clone was picked up a small number of times. In DNA, the CDR3 is TGTGCCAGCAGCTTGACAGGGGAGACCTCCTACGAGCAGTACTTC. It is translated as CASSLTGETSYEQYF. The genes are TRBV5-4 and TRBJ2-7, with 7 bases matching TRBD1. V shed 1 base and J 0 bases; nucleotides not matched to a gene: 4. The CDR3 is 15 amino acids. Germline V gene lookup returns CDR1 SGHNT and CDR2 YYREEE (reference sequence).

The chain has TRBV25-1 and TRBJ2-1; D not resolved. V lost 2 bases to trimming and J lost 3 bases, with 8 bases between them. The CDR3 spans 14 residues. The germline gives CDR1 MGHDK, CDR2 SYGVNS. The CDR3 DNA follows: TGTGCCAGCAGTGAACGGAACAGCTACAATGAGCAGTTCTTC. Translating gives CASSERNSYNEQFF.

The rearrangement uses TRBV14 and TRBJ1-6; TRBD1 might be the D (5 bases). This CDR3 comprises 13 residues. Germline CDR1 reads SGHDN; CDR2 reads FVKESK. V lost 1 base and J 10 bases, leaving 8 bases between the germline ends. The CDR3 loop reads CASSQVGGSPLHF. The CDR3 DNA is TGTGCCAGCAGCCAAGTCGGGGGATCACCCCTCCACTTT.

The chain employs TRBV4-1 and TRBJ2-1, with 7 positions matching TRBD1. There are 14 residues in the CDR3. Germline CDR1 and CDR2: MGHRA and YSYEKL. CDR3 sequence reads: CATGDPLPYNEQFF. The CDR3 coding sequence is TGCGCAACAGGGGACCCATTACCGTACAATGAGCAGTTCTTC.

The genes are TRBV12-5 and TRBJ2-3, with 9 bases identical to TRBD1. Germline V CDR1 and CDR2: LGHNT, FRNRAP. CDR3 size: 15 residues. J lost 6 bases, V lost 5 bases, and 9 bases had no gene match. In DNA form, the CDR3 reads TGTGCTAGTGGTCAGGGACAGGGTGGGTACGATACGCAGTATTTT. Protein product: CASGQGQGGYDTQYF.

V and J are TRBV6-5 and TRBJ2-1; D unclear. This CDR3 comprises 13 residues. Trimming removed 0 bases from V and 9 bases from J, with 9 bases in between. The germline gives CDR1 MNHEY, CDR2 SVGAGI. In DNA, the CDR3 is TGTGCCAGCAGTTACTCGATGAGCTTTGAGCAGTTCTTC. It is translated as CASSYSMSFEQFF.

The J gene is TRBJ1-1, the V gene TRBV19, with 7 bases that match TRBD1. Germline V gene sequence: CDR1 LNHDA, CDR2 SQIVND (reference sequence). Losses at the gene ends were 5 bases for V and 4 bases for J; bases not matched to a gene: 4. The CDR3 totals 13 residues. The DNA for the CDR3 is TGTGCCAGTAGTTCAGGGGGTCTCACTGAAGCTTTCTTT. Protein: CASSSGGLTEAFF.